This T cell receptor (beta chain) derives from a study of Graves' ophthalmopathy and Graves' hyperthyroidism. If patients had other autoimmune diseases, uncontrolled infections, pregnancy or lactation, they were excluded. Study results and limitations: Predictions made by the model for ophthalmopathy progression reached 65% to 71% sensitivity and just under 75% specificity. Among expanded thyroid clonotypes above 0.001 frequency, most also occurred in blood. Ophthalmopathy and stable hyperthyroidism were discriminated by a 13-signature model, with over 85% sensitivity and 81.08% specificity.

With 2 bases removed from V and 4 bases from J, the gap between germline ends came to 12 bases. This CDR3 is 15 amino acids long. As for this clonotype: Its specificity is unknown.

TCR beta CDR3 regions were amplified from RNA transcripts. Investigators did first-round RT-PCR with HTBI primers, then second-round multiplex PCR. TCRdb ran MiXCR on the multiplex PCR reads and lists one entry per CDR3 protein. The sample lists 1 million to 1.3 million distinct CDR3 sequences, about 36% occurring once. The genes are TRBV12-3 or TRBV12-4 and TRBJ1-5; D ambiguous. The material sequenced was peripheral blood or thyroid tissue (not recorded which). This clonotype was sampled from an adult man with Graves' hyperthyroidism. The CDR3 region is CASSLSSSLNQPQHF. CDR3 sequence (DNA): TGTGCCAGCAGTTTATCATCATCATTAAATCAGCCCCAGCATTTT.